This T cell receptor (beta chain) was profiled in a study of cytomegalovirus exposure and HLA in healthy donors. The PCR contained 60 Vbeta and 13 Jbeta primers. Only in-frame clones appear in the TCRdb table, and some are missing; sequencing was by immunoSEQ multiplex PCR. The table records 120,000 to 150,000 clones, roughly 80% of them present only once. V was pared by 4 bases and J by 4 bases, with 6 bases of the junction left unmatched. Per germline, CDR1 PRHDT and CDR2 FYEKMQ (reference sequence). CDR3 length: 14 amino acids. For this clone: Its specificity is not known.

Study outcomes and limitations: Later findings reportedly placed an Asian-associated ancestry cluster below the approximately 670-donor mean for N-insertions. Reports indicated that the classifier achieved high specificity and sensitivity in diagnosing cytomegalovirus status. Earlier analysis yielded a pattern in which most TCR beta V segments were productive about 90% or about 30% of the time.

V and J are TRBV13 and TRBJ2-5, with 7 bases aligning to TRBD1. The TCR comes from a man aged 18-30 years in good health and CMV-seronegative. Sequencing was carried out using PBMCs. CDR3 bases: TGTGCCAGCAGCTCAGGGGGACAACTAGAGACCCAGTACTTC. Encoded protein: CASSSGGQLETQYF.